The count of the clone carrying this TCR beta chain is one. The assay was immunoSEQ multiplex PCR, and TCRdb's table has in-frame clones only and misses some. The sample consists of roughly 280,000 clones, 75% to 90% of them appearing once. These data belong to a study of blood T cell repertoires in COVID-19. J gave up 2 bases and V 8 bases, and 6 bases lay outside the gene matches. The CDR3 sequence is 13 residues long. The germline V gene encodes CDR1 MNHEY and CDR2 SMNVEV (reference sequence). V usage is TRBV27 and J usage is TRBJ2-7; 7 bases agree with TRBD1. This TCR was recovered from a man aged 25 to 45 with active or convalescent COVID-19. The sample consisted of peripheral blood. This CDR3 is CASGTEPTYEQYF. The CDR3 DNA reads as TGTGCCAGCGGGACAGAACCTACCTACGAGCAGTACTTC.